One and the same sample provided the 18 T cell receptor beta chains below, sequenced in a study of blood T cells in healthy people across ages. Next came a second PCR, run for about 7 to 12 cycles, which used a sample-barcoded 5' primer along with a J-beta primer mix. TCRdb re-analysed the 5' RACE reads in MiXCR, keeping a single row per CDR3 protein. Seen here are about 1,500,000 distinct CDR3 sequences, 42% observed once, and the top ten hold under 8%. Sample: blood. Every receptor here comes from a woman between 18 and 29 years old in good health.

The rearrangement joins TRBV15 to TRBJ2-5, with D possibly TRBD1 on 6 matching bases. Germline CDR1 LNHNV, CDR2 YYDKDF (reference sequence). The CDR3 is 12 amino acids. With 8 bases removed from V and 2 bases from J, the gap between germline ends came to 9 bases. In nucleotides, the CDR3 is TGTGCCACCGGACAGATTCAAGAGACCCAGTACTTC. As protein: CATGQIQETQYF.

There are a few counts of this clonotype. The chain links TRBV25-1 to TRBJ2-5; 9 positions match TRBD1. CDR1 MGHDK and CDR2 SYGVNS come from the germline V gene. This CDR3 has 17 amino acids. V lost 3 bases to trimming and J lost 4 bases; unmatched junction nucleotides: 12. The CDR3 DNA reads TGTGCCAGCAGTGAGATACTACAGGGGGCGCCTGCAGAGACCCAGTACTTC. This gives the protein CASSEILQGAPAETQYF.

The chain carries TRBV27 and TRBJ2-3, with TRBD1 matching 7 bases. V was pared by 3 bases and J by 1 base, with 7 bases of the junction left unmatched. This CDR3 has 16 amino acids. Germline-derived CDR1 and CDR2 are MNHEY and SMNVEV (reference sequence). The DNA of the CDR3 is TGTGCCAGCAGTTTCGACAGGGAACCCCGCACAGATACGCAGTATTTT. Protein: CASSFDREPRTDTQYF.

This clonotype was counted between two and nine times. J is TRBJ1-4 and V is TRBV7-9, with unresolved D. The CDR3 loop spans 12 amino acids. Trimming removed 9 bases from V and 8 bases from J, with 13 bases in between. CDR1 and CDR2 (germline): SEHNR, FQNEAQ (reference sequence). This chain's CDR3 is CASSTEVEKLFF. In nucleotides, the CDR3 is TGTGCCAGTTCGACGGAGGTGGAAAAACTGTTTTTT. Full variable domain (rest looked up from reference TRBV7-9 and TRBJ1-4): DTGVSQNPRHKITKRGQNVTFRCDPISEHNRLYWYRQTLGQGPEFLTYFQNEAQLEKSRLLSDRFSAERPKGSFSTLEIQRTEQGDSAMYLCASSTEVEKLFFGSGTQLSVL.

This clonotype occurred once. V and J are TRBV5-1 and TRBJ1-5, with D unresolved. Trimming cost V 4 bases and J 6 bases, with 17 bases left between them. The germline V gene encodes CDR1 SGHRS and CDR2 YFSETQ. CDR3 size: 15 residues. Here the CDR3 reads CASSPTGFSGQPQHF. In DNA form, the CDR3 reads TGCGCCAGCAGCCCCACGGGTTTCTCCGGTCAGCCCCAGCATTTT.

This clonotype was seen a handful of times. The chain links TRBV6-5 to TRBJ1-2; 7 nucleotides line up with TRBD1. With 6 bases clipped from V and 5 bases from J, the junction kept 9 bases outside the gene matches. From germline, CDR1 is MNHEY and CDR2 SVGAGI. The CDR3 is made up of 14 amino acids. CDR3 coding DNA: TGTGCCAGCAGACAGGGGCGCTTTCATTATGGCTACACCTTC. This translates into CASRQGRFHYGYTF.

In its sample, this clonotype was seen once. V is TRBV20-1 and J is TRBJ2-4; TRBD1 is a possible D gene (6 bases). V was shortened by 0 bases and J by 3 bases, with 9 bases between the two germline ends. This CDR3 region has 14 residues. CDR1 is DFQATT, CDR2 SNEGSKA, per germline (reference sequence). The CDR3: CSARDPRGKNIQYF. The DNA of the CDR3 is TGCAGTGCTAGAGATCCCAGGGGCAAAAACATTCAGTACTTC.

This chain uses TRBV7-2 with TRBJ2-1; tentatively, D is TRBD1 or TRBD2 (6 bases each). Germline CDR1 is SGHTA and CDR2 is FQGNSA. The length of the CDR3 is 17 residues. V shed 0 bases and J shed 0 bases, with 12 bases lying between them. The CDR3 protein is CASSLAGGLPSYNEQFF. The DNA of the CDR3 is TGTGCCAGCAGCTTAGCGGGGGGCCTCCCCTCCTACAATGAGCAGTTCTTC.

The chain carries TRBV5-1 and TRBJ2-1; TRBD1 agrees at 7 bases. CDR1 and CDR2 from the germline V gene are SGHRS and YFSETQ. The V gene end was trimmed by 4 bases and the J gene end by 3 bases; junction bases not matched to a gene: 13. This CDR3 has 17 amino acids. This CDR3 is CASSLVEGQASYNEQFF. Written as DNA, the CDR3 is TGCGCCAGCAGCCTGGTTGAAGGACAGGCGAGCTACAATGAGCAGTTCTTC.

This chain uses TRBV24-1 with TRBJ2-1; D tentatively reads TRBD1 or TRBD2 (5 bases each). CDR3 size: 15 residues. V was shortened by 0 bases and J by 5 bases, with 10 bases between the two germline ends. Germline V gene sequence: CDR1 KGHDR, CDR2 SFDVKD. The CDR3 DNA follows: TGTGCCACCAGTGATTTGGGGACGCAGAACAATGAGCAGTTCTTC. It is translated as CATSDLGTQNNEQFF.

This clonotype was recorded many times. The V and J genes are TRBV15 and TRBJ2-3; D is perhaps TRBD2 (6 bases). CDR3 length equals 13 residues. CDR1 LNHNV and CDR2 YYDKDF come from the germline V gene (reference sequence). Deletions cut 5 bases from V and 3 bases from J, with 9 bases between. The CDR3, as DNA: TGTGCCACCAGCCCGCTAGCGACAGATACGCAGTATTTT. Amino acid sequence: CATSPLATDTQYF.

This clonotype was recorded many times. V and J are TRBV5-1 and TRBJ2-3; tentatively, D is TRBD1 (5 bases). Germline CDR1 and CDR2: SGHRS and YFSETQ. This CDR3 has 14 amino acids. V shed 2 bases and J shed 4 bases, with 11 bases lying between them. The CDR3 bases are TGCGCCAGCAGCTTAGGGGTGTCGGCAGATACGCAGTATTTT. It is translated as CASSLGVSADTQYF.

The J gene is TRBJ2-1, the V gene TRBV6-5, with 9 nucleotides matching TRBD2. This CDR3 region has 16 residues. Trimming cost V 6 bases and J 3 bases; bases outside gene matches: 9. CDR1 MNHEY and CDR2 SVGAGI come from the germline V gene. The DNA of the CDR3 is TGTGCCAGCAGGACCGCGGGGGGGGCTTACTACAATGAGCAGTTCTTC. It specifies CASRTAGGAYYNEQFF.

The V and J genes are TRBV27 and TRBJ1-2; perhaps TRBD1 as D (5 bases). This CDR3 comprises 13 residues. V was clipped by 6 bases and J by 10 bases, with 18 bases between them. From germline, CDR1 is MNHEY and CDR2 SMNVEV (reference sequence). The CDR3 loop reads CASSPGWGDDYTF. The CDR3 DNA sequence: TGTGCCAGCAGCCCAGGGTGGGGCGATGACTACACCTTC.

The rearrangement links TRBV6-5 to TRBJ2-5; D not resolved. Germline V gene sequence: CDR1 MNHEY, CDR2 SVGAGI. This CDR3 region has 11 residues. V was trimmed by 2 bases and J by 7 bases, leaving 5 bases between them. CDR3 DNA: TGTGCCAGCAGTTACGGCGCGACCCAGTACTTC. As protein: CASSYGATQYF.

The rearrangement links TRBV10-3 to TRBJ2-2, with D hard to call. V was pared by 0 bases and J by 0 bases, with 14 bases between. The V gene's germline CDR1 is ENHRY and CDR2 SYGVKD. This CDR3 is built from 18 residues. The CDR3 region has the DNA TGTGCCATCAGTGAGTCCGCTGTGGGTCTTACGAACACCGGGGAGCTGTTTTTT. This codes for CAISESAVGLTNTGELFF.

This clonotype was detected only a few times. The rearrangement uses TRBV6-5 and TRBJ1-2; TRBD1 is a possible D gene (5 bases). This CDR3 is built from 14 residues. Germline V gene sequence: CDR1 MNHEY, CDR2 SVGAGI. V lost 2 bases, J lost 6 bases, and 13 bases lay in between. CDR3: CASSYTQGTHGYTF. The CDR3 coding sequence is TGTGCCAGCAGTTACACCCAGGGAACGCATGGCTACACCTTC.

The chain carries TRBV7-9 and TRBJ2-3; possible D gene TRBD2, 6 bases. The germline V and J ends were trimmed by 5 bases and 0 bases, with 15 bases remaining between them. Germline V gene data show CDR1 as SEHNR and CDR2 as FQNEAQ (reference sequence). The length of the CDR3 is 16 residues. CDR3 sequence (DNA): TGTGCCAGCAGCCAGAGCCGGGGGTTAAGCACAGATACGCAGTATTTT. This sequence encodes CASSQSRGLSTDTQYF.